The present T cell receptor (beta chain) was sequenced within a study of blood T cell repertoires in COVID-19. Turning to the study itself: Donors in the United States, Italy and Spain gave samples during acute or convalescent COVID-19. PBMCs, B-cell-depleted T cells, or T cells provided the cDNA or gDNA that made up the material.

Per the authors' pipeline: Researchers report that nucleated cell counts were estimated from reference gene primer amplification. Sequencing used immunoSEQ multiplex PCR; TCRdb keeps in-frame clones, though not all of them. V and J calls and clone size are as listed in that table; D and trimming were resolved from the DNA. The sample includes about 74,000 clones, 90% seen only once; the top ten take approximately 1.6%. V dropped 5 bases and J dropped 4 bases, with 11 bases sitting between them. The CDR3 is 13 residues long. From germline, CDR1 is MNHEY and CDR2 SMNVEV (reference sequence). The sequencing input was peripheral blood. The TCR was taken from a man aged 45-65 years with acute or convalescent COVID-19. This chain connects TRBV27 to TRBJ1-2; D may be TRBD1 (5 bases). The CDR3 region has the DNA TGTGCCAGCAGTCCGGTCGGGGGCTATGGCTACACCTTC. It specifies CASSPVGGYGYTF.